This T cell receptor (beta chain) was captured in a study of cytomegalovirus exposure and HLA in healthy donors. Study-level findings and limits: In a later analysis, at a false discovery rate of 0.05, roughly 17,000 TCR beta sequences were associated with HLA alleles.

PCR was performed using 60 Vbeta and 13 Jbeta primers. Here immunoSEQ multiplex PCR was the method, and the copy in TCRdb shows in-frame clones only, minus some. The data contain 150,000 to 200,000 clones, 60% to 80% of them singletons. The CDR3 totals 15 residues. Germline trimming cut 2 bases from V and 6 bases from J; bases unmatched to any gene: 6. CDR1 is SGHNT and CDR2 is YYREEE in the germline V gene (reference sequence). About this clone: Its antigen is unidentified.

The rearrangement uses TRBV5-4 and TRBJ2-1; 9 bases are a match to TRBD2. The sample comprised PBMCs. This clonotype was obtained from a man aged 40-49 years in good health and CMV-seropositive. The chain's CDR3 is CASSFTSGFINEQFF. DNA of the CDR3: TGTGCCAGCAGCTTTACTAGCGGGTTTATCAATGAGCAGTTCTTC.